This passage covers 29 T cell receptor beta chains from one sample sequenced in a study of blood T cell repertoires in COVID-19. Libraries were prepared by immunoSEQ multiplex PCR; TCRdb keeps only in-frame clonotypes and omits some of them. This table has some 97,000 clones, around 88% appearing once. Sequenced input: peripheral blood. These receptor sequences come from a human donor in a cohort sampled during active COVID-19.

V usage is TRBV5-1 and J usage is TRBJ2-7, with TRBD1 matching 10 bases. CDR3 length equals 14 residues. The germline gives CDR1 SGHRS, CDR2 YFSETQ. V was clipped by 5 bases and J by 3 bases; unmatched bases: 5. In nucleotides, the CDR3 is TGCGCCAGCAGTAGGGGACAGGGGTACTACGAGCAGTACTTC. This translates into CASSRGQGYYEQYF. Complete variable domain (other parts from reference TRBV5-1 and TRBJ2-7): KAGVTQTPRYLIKTRGQQVTLSCSPISGHRSVSWYQQTPGQGLQFLFEYFSETQRNKGNFPGRFSGRQFSNSRSEMNVSTLELGDSALYLCASSRGQGYYEQYFGPGTRLTVT.

J is TRBJ2-3 and V is TRBV28, with 8 nucleotides matching TRBD2. The V gene end was trimmed by 2 bases and the J gene end by 4 bases; junction bases not matched to a gene: 8. The CDR3 extends over 16 amino acids. CDR1 MDHEN and CDR2 SYDVKM come from the germline V gene. CDR3 region: CASSLGGAGVSDTQYF. For the CDR3, the DNA is TGTGCCAGCAGTTTAGGCGGAGCGGGAGTTTCAGATACGCAGTATTTT.

The chain recombines TRBV28 with TRBJ1-5; D call uncertain. Trimming cost V 4 bases and J 0 bases, with 16 bases left between them. From germline, CDR1 is MDHEN and CDR2 SYDVKM. The CDR3 has 17 residues. CDR3 DNA sequence: TGTGCCAGCAGTTCCCTCAGGCGAACTTATAGCAATCAGCCCCAGCATTTT. Its translation: CASSSLRRTYSNQPQHF.

The chain links TRBV7-8 to TRBJ2-1, with 11 bases that match TRBD2. The germline gives CDR1 SGHVS, CDR2 FQNEAQ. This CDR3 has 16 residues. V shed 5 bases, J shed 7 bases, and the junction held 10 bases outside the gene matches. The CDR3 DNA is TGTGCCAGCAGCCGAACCGGGACTAGCGGATTTAATGAGCAGTTCTTC. Translating it yields CASSRTGTSGFNEQFF.

V gene TRBV2 combines with J gene TRBJ1-5, with D perhaps TRBD1 (6 bases). Germline CDR1 is SNHLY and CDR2 is FYNNEI. The CDR3 contains 14 residues. Deletions cut 4 bases from V and 4 bases from J, with 11 bases between. In DNA, the CDR3 is TGTGCCAGCAGTGGTGGACAGATTAATCAGCCCCAGCATTTT. Translating gives CASSGGQINQPQHF.

This sequence joins TRBV28 and TRBJ2-7, with TRBD2 matching over 14 bases. Germline CDR1 is MDHEN and CDR2 is SYDVKM. Trimming cost V 3 bases and J 4 bases; bases outside gene matches: 11. The CDR3 is 18 amino acids. The CDR3: CASSFGTSGRNPNYEQYF. The CDR3 nucleotides are TGTGCCAGCAGTTTCGGGACTAGCGGGAGAAATCCCAATTACGAGCAGTACTTC.

V and J are TRBV9 and TRBJ1-1, with a weak D call TRBD1 (5 bases). Trimming took off 3 bases at V and 1 base at J, with 10 bases between the two ends. This CDR3 is 14 amino acids long. CDR1 is SGDLS, CDR2 YYNGEE, per germline. CDR3 amino acids: CASSALGGNTEAFF. CDR3 DNA: TGTGCCAGCAGCGCACTGGGGGGGAACACTGAAGCTTTCTTT.

The chain links TRBV15 to TRBJ1-1; 7 nucleotides align to TRBD1. J gave up 2 bases and V 0 bases, and 3 bases lay outside the gene matches. CDR1 and CDR2 (germline): LNHNV, YYDKDF (reference sequence). The CDR3 is made up of 15 amino acids. CDR3 loop: CATSREQGINTEAFF. DNA for the CDR3: TGTGCCACCAGCAGAGAACAGGGGATAAACACTGAAGCTTTCTTT.

This rearrangement joins TRBV24-1 to TRBJ2-2; 8 nucleotides align to TRBD1. V dropped 1 base and J dropped 1; count of bases not matched to a gene: 4. Germline lookup yields CDR1 KGHDR and CDR2 SFDVKD. CDR3 length: 17 residues. CDR3 sequence (DNA): TGTGCCACCAGTGATTTCCTGGGGACAGGGAACACCGGGGAGCTGTTTTTT. It is translated as CATSDFLGTGNTGELFF.

The CDR3 spells CASSPQGASDEQFF. The CDR3 coding sequence is TGTGCCAGCAGTCCGCAGGGGGCTTCCGATGAGCAGTTCTTC. V is TRBV2 and J is TRBJ2-1; 8 bases map to TRBD1. V shed 5 bases, J shed 8 bases, and the junction held 8 bases outside the gene matches. This CDR3 region has 14 residues. CDR1 is SNHLY, CDR2 FYNNEI, per germline.

This clone occurred once. The chain employs TRBV10-2 and TRBJ2-7, with TRBD1 matching 8 bases. The CDR3 is 15 amino acids. CDR1 and CDR2 from the germline V gene are WSHSY and SAAADI. Germline trimming cut 2 bases from V and 3 bases from J; bases unmatched to any gene: 6. This CDR3 is CASSETAGGGYEQYF. The CDR3 nucleotides are TGCGCCAGCAGTGAGACGGCAGGGGGCGGCTACGAGCAGTACTTC.

This clone is a singleton in its sample. The V call is TRBV14, the J call TRBJ1-1; TRBD1 aligns across 8 bases. Germline V gene lookup returns CDR1 SGHDN and CDR2 FVKESK. CDR3 size: 15 residues. Unmatched junction bases numbered 5, after V lost 4 bases and J lost 1 base. This CDR3 is CASSLRTGWNTEAFF. The CDR3 DNA reads TGTGCCAGCAGCCTGCGGACAGGGTGGAACACTGAAGCTTTCTTT.

The genes are TRBV29-1 and TRBJ2-1; TRBD1 is a possible D gene (6 bases). V lost 7 bases and J 0 bases, leaving 19 bases between the germline ends. CDR3 length: 16 residues. CDR1 and CDR2 from the germline V gene are SQVTM and ANQGSEA. The CDR3 DNA follows: TGCAGCGGCGGTTTGGGGGCGATTCGCTCCTACAATGAGCAGTTCTTC. Protein: CSGGLGAIRSYNEQFF.

This chain joins TRBV3-1 (or the pseudogene TRBV3-2) and TRBJ2-4; D might be TRBD1 (6 bases). The CDR3 totals 15 residues. The V end was cut by 4 bases, the J end by 1 base, with 11 bases between. Germline assignment: CDR1 LGHDT and CDR2 YNNKEL (reference sequence). The CDR3 bases are TGTGCCAGCAGCCCCACAGGGATCGCCAAAAACATTCAGTACTTC. It yields the protein CASSPTGIAKNIQYF.

The chain carries TRBV3-1 (or the pseudogene TRBV3-2) and TRBJ2-1, with 10 bases aligning to TRBD2. J gave up 6 bases and V 5 bases, and 13 bases lay outside the gene matches. Per germline, CDR1 LGHDT and CDR2 YNNKEL (reference sequence). The CDR3 spans 17 residues. The CDR3 nucleotides are TGTGCCAGCAGCTCTTTTTCCTCTAGCGGGAGAGGCAATGAGCAGTTCTTC. Residues: CASSSFSSSGRGNEQFF.

The chain carries TRBV27 and TRBJ2-2; D is uncertain. This CDR3 has 14 residues. Germline V CDR1 and CDR2: MNHEY, SMNVEV (reference sequence). Trimming removed 3 bases from V and 1 base from J, with 6 bases in between. Here the CDR3 reads CASSLSRNTGELFF. Written as DNA, the CDR3 is TGTGCCAGCAGTTTGTCCCGGAACACCGGGGAGCTGTTTTTT.

The chain combines TRBV28 with TRBJ2-3; 9 positions match TRBD1. The CDR3 contains 15 residues. Germline V gene lookup returns CDR1 MDHEN and CDR2 SYDVKM. Germline trimming cut 2 bases from V and 4 bases from J; bases unmatched to any gene: 4. The CDR3 DNA follows: TGTGCCAGCAGTTTAGACAGGGGGTTCGCAGATACGCAGTATTTT. The encoded protein is CASSLDRGFADTQYF.

This chain connects TRBV19 to TRBJ1-4, with D perhaps matching TRBD1 (6 bases). CDR1 is LNHDA and CDR2 is SQIVND in the germline V gene (reference sequence). Deletions cut 3 bases from V and 4 bases from J, with 15 bases between. The CDR3 totals 16 residues. CDR3 loop: CASSISTGTSNEKLFF. The CDR3 DNA reads as TGTGCCAGTAGTATTTCCACAGGGACCAGTAATGAAAAACTGTTTTTT.

The CDR3, as DNA: TGTGCCAGCAGTGAACAGGGGGCCATCGGTGAAAAACTGTTTTTT. Its protein is CASSEQGAIGEKLFF. This chain joins TRBV6-1 and TRBJ1-4; 8 bases are a match to TRBD1. The CDR3 extends over 15 amino acids. The V gene's germline CDR1 is MNHNS and CDR2 SASEGT. Trimming cost V 2 bases and J 7 bases; bases outside gene matches: 6.

This chain joins TRBV5-5 and TRBJ2-5; 9 nucleotides align to TRBD1. V trimming: 5 bases; J trimming: 5 bases; junction bases outside the gene matches: 7. The CDR3 contains 14 residues. Germline V gene data show CDR1 as SGHKS and CDR2 as YYEKEE (reference sequence). CDR3 protein: CASRKTGGLETQYF. The CDR3 DNA follows: TGTGCCAGCAGAAAGACAGGGGGGTTGGAGACCCAGTACTTC.

V and J are TRBV19 and TRBJ2-3, with TRBD1 matching 7 bases. The germline CDR1 and CDR2 sequences are LNHDA and SQIVND (reference sequence). This CDR3 comprises 13 residues. The V and J ends lost 6 bases and 4 bases, in that order; junction bases with no gene match: 4. In nucleotides, the CDR3 is TGTGCCAGTAGAGGGGGCCGGGCAGATACGCAGTATTTT. Its translation: CASRGGRADTQYF.

This chain joins TRBV19 and TRBJ1-4; perhaps TRBD1 as D (6 bases). The CDR3 contains 17 residues. Between the trimmed V and J ends, which lost 6 bases and 2 bases, there was a span of 19 bases. CDR1 and CDR2 from the germline V gene are LNHDA and SQIVND (reference sequence). The CDR3 DNA sequence: TGTGCCAGTAGGCCCCGGTTGGGGGGGCTCACTAATGAAAAACTGTTTTTT. Its protein is CASRPRLGGLTNEKLFF.

This clone showed up just once. V and J are TRBV6-2 or TRBV6-3 and TRBJ2-5; TRBD2 matches 7 bases. Germline V gene data show CDR1 as MNHEY and CDR2 as SVGEGT. There are 14 residues in the CDR3. Trimming took 4 bases from V and 6 from J; bases not matched to a gene: 8. The CDR3 coding sequence is TGTGCCAGCAGTTTAGGCGGGAGAGTACAGACCCAGTACTTC. Its translation is CASSLGGRVQTQYF.

The CDR3 loop is CASSLAVRGQGETQYF. CDR3 nucleotides: TGCGCCAGCAGCTTGGCAGTCAGGGGGCAGGGGGAGACCCAGTACTTC. The genes are TRBV5-1 and TRBJ2-5; TRBD1 matches 8 bases. Per germline, CDR1 SGHRS and CDR2 YFSETQ. The CDR3 runs 16 residues. Losses at the gene ends were 0 bases for V and 5 bases for J; bases not matched to a gene: 9.

The chain has TRBV6-6 and TRBJ2-7, with 7 positions matching TRBD2. The CDR3 spans 14 residues. CDR1 and CDR2 from the germline V gene are MNHNY and SVGAGI (reference sequence). The ends lost 2 bases at V and 3 bases at J; junction bases unmatched: 4. CDR3 bases: TGTGCCAGCAGTTACAGGGGCGGGAGCTACGAGCAGTACTTC. Translation: CASSYRGGSYEQYF.

The J gene is TRBJ2-4, the V gene TRBV7-9; TRBD1 matches 8 bases. Trimming cost V 3 bases and J 1 base; bases outside gene matches: 14. Germline V CDR1 and CDR2: SEHNR, FQNEAQ (reference sequence). This CDR3 region has 19 residues. The CDR3 is CASSFAGQGGLLAKNIQYF. CDR3 DNA: TGTGCCAGCAGCTTCGCCGGACAGGGAGGTCTACTGGCCAAAAACATTCAGTACTTC.

The gene calls are TRBV12-3 or TRBV12-4 and TRBJ2-7, with D tentatively TRBD1 (6 bases). Trimming took 6 bases from V and 4 from J, leaving 13 bases between them. The length of the CDR3 is 13 residues. CDR3 in amino acids: CASRGEDRYEQYF. In DNA form, the CDR3 reads TGTGCCAGCAGAGGAGAGGACAGATACGAGCAGTACTTC.

The CDR3 DNA reads as TGTGCCAGTAGTCCCTCCGGGACAGGATCAGAGACCCAGTACTTC. Amino acid sequence: CASSPSGTGSETQYF. The V call is TRBV19, the J call TRBJ2-5; 8 bases align to TRBD1. Germline CDR1 reads LNHDA; CDR2 reads SQIVND (reference sequence). The J segment lost 4 bases and the V segment lost 5 bases, leaving 9 bases of the junction unmatched. This CDR3 is 15 amino acids long.

J is TRBJ1-5 and V is TRBV5-6; TRBD1 might be the D (5 bases). Germline assignment: CDR1 SGHDT and CDR2 YYEEEE. The V end lost 5 bases, the J end lost 3 bases, and 12 bases lay between the germline ends. The CDR3 has 14 amino acids. The chain's CDR3 is CASSRTGFNQPQHF. In DNA form, the CDR3 reads TGTGCCAGCAGTCGTACAGGTTTCAATCAGCCCCAGCATTTT.